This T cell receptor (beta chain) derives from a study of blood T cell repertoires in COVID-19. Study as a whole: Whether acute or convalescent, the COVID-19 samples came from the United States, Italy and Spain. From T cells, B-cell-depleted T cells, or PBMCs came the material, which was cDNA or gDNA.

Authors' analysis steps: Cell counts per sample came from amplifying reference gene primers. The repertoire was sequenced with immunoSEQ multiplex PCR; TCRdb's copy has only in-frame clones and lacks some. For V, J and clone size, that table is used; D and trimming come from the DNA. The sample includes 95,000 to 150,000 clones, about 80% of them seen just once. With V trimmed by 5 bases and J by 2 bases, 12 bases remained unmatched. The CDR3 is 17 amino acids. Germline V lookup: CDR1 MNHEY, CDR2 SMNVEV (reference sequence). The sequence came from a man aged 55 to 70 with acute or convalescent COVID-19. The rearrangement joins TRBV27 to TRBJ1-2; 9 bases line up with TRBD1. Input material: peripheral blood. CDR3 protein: CASSPSSGDRGNYGYTF. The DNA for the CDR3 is TGTGCCAGCAGTCCCTCCTCCGGTGACAGGGGGAACTATGGCTACACCTTC.